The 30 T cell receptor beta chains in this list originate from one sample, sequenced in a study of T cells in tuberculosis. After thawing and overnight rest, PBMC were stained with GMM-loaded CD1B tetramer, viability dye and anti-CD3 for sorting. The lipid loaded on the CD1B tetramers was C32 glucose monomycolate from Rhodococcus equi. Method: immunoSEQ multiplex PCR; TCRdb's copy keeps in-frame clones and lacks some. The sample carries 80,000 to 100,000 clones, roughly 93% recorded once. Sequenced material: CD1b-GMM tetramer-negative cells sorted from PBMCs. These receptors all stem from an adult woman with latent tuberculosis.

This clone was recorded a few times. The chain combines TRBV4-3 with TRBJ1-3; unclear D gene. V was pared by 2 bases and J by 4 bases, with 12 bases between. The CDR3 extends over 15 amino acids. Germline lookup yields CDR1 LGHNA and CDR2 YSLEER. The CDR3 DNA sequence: TGCGCCAGCAGCCAAACACATGGCATCGGAAACACCATATATTTT. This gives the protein CASSQTHGIGNTIYF.

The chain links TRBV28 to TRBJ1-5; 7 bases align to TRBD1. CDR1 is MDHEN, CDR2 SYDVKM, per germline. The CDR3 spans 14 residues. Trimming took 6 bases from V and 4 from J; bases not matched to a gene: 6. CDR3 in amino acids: CASSTGVANQPQHF. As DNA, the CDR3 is TGTGCCAGCAGCACAGGGGTCGCAAATCAGCCCCAGCATTTT.

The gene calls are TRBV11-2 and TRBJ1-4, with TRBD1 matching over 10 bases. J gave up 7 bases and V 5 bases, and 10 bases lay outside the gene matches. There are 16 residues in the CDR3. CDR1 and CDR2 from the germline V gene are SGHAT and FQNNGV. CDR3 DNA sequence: TGTGCCAGCAGCCCCGACCCGACAGGGGGCGGTGAAAAACTGTTTTTT. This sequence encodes CASSPDPTGGGEKLFF.

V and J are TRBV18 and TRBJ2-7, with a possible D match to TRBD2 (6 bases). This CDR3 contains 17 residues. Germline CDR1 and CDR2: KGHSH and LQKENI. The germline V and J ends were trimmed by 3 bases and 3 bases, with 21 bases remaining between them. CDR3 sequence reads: CASSPGGNRPCIYEQYV. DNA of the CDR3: TGTGCCAGCTCACCTGGGGGGAACAGGCCCTGTATCTACGAGCAGTACGTC.

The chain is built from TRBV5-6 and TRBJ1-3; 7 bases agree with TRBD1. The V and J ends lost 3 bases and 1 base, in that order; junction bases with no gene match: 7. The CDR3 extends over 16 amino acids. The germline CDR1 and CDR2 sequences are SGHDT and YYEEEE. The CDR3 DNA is TGTGCCAGCAGCTGGACAGGACTAACTTCTGGAAACACCATATATTTT. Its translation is CASSWTGLTSGNTIYF.

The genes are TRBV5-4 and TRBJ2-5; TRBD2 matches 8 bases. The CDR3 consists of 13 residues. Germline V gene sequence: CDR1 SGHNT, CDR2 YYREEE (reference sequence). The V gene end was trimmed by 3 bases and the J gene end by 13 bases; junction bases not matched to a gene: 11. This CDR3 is CASSSGTRLLWYF. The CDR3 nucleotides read TGTGCCAGCAGCTCCGGGACTAGACTGTTGTGGTACTTC.

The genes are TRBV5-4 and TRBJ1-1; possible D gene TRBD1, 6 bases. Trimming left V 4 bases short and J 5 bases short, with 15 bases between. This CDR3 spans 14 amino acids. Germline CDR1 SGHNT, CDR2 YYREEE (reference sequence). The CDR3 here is CASSPAGRGTEAFF. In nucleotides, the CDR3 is TGTGCCAGCAGCCCCGCAGGGAGGGGGACTGAAGCTTTCTTT.

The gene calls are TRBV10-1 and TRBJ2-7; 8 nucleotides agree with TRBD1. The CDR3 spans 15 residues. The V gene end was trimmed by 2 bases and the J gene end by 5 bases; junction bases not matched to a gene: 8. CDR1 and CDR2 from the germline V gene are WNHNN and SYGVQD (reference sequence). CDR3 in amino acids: CASSENRGRFNEQYF. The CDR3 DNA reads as TGCGCCAGCAGTGAGAACAGGGGGAGGTTTAACGAGCAGTACTTC.

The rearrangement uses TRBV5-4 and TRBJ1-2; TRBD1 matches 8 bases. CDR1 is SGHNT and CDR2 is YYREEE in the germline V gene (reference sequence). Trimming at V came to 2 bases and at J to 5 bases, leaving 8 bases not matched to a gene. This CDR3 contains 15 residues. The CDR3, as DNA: TGTGCCAGCAGCTTTGGGCAGGGGGCCGGGTATGGCTACACCTTC. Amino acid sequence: CASSFGQGAGYGYTF.

DNA of the CDR3: TGTGCCAGTAGTATTTTTGGACAGGGATCTGGTGAAGCTTTCTTT. It is translated as CASSIFGQGSGEAFF. The rearrangement joins TRBV19 to TRBJ1-1; 8 bases are shared with TRBD1. Germline trimming cut 3 bases from V and 7 bases from J; bases unmatched to any gene: 10. This CDR3 has 15 residues. Germline assignment: CDR1 LNHDA and CDR2 SQIVND (reference sequence).

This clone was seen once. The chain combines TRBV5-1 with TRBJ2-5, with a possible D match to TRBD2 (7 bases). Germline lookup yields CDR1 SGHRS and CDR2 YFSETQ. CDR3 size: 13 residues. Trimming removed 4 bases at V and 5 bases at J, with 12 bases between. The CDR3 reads CASSGGGGETQYF. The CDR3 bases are TGCGCCAGCAGCGGCGGGGGCGGGGAGACCCAGTACTTC. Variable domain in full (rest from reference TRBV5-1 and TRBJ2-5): KAGVTQTPRYLIKTRGQQVTLSCSPISGHRSVSWYQQTPGQGLQFLFEYFSETQRNKGNFPGRFSGRQFSNSRSEMNVSTLELGDSALYLCASSGGGGETQYFGPGTRLLVL.

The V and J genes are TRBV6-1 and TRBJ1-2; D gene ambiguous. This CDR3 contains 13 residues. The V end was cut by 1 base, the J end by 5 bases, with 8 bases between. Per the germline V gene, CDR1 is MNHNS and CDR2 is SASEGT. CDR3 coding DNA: TGTGCCAGCAGTGAAGTTCGAGGTTATGGCTACACCTTC. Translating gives CASSEVRGYGYTF.

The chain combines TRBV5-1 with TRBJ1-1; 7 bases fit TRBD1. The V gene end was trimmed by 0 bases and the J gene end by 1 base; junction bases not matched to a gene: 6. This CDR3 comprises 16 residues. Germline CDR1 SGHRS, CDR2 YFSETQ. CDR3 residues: CASSLDRTGRNTEAFF. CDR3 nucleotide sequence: TGCGCCAGCAGCTTGGATCGGACAGGAAGGAACACTGAAGCTTTCTTT.

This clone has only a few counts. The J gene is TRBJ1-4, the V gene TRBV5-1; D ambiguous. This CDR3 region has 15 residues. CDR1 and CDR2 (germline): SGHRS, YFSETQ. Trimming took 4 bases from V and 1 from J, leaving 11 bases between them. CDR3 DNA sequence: TGCGCCAGCAGCCAGCGACGAGGAACTAATGAAAAACTGTTTTTT. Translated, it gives CASSQRRGTNEKLFF.

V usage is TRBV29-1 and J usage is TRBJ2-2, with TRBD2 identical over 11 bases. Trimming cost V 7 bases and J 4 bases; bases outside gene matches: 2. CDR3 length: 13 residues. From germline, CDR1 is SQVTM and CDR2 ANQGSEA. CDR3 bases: TGCAGCGCCCTAGCGGGGGGCACCGGGGAGCTGTTTTTT. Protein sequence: CSALAGGTGELFF.

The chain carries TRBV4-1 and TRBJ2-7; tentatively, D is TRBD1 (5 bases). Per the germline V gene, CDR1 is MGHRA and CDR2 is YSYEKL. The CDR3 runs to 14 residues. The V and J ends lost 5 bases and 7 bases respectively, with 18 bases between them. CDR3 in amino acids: CASSAASGAGEQYV. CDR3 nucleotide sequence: TGCGCCAGCAGCGCCGCCTCTGGGGCAGGGGAGCAGTACGTC.

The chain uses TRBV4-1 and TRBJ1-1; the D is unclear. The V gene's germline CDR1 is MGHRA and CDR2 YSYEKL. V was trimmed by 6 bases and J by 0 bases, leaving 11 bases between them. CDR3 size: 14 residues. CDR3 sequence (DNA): TGCGCCAGCAGAGGGAGGACGGTGAACACTGAAGCTTTCTTT. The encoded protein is CASRGRTVNTEAFF.

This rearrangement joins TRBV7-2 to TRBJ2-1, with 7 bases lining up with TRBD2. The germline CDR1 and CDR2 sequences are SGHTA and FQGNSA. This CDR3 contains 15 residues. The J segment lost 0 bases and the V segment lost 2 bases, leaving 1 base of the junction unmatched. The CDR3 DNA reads TGTGCCAGCAGCTTATCGGGGGGCTCCTACAATGAGCAGTTCTTC. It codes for CASSLSGGSYNEQFF.

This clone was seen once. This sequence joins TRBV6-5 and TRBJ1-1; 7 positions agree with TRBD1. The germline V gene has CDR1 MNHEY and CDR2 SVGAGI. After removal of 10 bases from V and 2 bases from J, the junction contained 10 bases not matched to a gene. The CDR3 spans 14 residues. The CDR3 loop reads CATRQGGGNTEAFF. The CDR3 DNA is TGTGCCACCCGACAGGGTGGGGGCAACACTGAAGCTTTCTTT.

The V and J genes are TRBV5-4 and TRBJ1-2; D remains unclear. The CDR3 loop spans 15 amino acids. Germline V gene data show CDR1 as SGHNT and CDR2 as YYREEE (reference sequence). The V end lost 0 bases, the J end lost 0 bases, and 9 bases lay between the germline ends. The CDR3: CASSLAQFTNYGYTF. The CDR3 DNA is TGTGCCAGCAGCTTGGCACAGTTTACTAACTATGGCTACACCTTC.

The CDR3, as DNA: TGTGCCAGCAGCTTAGCGGGGGGACTAGCGGACGAGCAGTACTTC. The encoded protein is CASSLAGGLADEQYF. This chain connects TRBV11-3 to TRBJ2-7, with TRBD2 matching over 11 bases. The germline CDR1 and CDR2 sequences are SGHNT and YENEEA. The CDR3 loop spans 15 amino acids. The ends lost 1 base at V and 5 bases at J; junction bases unmatched: 4.

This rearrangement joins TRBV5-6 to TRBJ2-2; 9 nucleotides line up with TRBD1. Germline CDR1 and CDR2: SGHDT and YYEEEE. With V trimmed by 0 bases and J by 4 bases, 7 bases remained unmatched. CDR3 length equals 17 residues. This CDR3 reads CASSLGFGTGSTGELFF. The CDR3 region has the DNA TGTGCCAGCAGCTTGGGTTTCGGGACAGGGAGCACCGGGGAGCTGTTTTTT.

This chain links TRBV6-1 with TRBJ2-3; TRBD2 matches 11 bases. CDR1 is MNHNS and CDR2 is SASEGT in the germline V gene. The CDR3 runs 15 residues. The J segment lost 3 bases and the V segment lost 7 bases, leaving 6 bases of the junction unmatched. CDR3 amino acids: CASMIASGGTDTQYF. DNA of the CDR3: TGTGCCAGCATGATCGCTAGCGGGGGGACAGATACGCAGTATTTT.

DNA of the CDR3: TGTGCCATCAGTGAAAGACAAACCGGGACAGCGAACACCGGGGAGCTGTTTTTT. Protein: CAISERQTGTANTGELFF. The J gene is TRBJ2-2, the V gene TRBV10-3; 7 bases match TRBD1. The germline V gene encodes CDR1 ENHRY and CDR2 SYGVKD. The trim removed 3 bases at V and 0 bases at J, leaving 10 bases unmatched. The CDR3 contains 18 residues.

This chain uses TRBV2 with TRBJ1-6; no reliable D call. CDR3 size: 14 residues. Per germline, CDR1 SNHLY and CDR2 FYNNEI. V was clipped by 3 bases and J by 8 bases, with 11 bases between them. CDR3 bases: TGTGCCAGCAGTGAGAGCCAGGTTGATTCACCCCTCCACTTT. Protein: CASSESQVDSPLHF.

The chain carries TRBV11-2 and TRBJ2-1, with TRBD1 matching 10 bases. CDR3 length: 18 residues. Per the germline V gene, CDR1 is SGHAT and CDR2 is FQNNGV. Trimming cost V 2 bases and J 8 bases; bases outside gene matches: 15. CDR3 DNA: TGTGCCAGCAGCTTATTGGGAAGTCTAGGGGACAGGGGACATGAGCAGTTCTTC. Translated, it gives CASSLLGSLGDRGHEQFF.

CDR3 nucleotides: TGTGCCAGTAGATGGGAGGGGCGGGTCACTGAAGCTTTCTTT. Its protein product is CASRWEGRVTEAFF. This chain links TRBV19 with TRBJ1-1; weak D call: TRBD1 (5 bases). V was shortened by 6 bases and J by 4 bases, with 15 bases between the two germline ends. The CDR3 has 14 residues. Germline V lookup: CDR1 LNHDA, CDR2 SQIVND (reference sequence).

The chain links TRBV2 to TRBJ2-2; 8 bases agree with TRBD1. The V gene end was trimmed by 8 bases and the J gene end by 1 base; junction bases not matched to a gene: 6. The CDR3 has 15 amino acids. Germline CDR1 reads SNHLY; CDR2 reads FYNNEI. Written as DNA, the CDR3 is TGTGCCAGCTTTGCCGGGACAGGGAACACCGGGGAGCTGTTTTTT. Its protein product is CASFAGTGNTGELFF.

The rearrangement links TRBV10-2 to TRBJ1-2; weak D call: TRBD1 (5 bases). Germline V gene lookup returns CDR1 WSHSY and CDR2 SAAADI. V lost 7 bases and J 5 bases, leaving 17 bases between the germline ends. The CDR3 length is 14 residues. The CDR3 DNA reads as TGCGCCAGCAAAAACCGGGGCGGGGTTTATGGCTACACCTTC. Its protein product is CASKNRGGVYGYTF.

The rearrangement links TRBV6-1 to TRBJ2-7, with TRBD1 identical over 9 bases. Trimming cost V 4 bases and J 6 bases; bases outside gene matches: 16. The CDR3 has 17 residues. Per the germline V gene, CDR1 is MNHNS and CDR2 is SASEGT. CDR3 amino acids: CASSGGQGKSRRFEQYF. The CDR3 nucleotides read TGTGCCAGCAGTGGGGGACAGGGTAAATCGAGGAGATTCGAGCAGTACTTC.